What follows describes a single TCR beta chain. This clonotype has more than one count but fewer than ten. Its antigen specificity is not known. Base quality data are lacking; no much larger clone is found one base away. The sample belongs to a study of CD8+CD57+ T cells in acquired aplastic anemia listed by TCRdb under 2018. Turning to the overall study: A mean of approximately 2.9 ug of DNA, ranging from about 0.17 to 30 ug, was extracted from sorted CD4+ and CD8+ cells. Mean read counts for healthy donor samples were about 9.8 million for CD4+ cells and 11 million to 14 million for CD8+ cells. What the work shows at the level of the full study, not this receptor alone: Roughly 29 CD8+ CDR3 sequences were found to be shared between patients and controls, but these sequences appeared to be highly expressed in patients and within the immunodominant clones of the patients. Patients and healthy controls showed no significant difference in CD8+ Simpson's diversity (P=0.060).

In the study, sorted CD4+ and CD8+ blood T cells from patients with severe aplastic anemia and from healthy subjects underwent deep sequencing of TCR repertoires. Ficoll-Paque density gradient centrifugation was used to isolate peripheral blood mononuclear cells. Before DNA was extracted, CD4+ and CD8+ T cells were sorted using either FACS or magnetic beads. TCR beta VDJ combination and CDR3 sequence profiling used genomic DNA as the template. An Illumina HiSeq 2000 was used for TCR repertoire sequencing. As for the original processing: Repertoires were assessed using TRBV/TRBJ rearrangement plots, CDR3 size and DJ length profiles, and Simpson's diversity index. Whichever DNA sequence was most abundant in the deep sequencing data was defined as the immunodominant clone. CDR3 amino acid sequences were screened for sharing across subjects and compared with published repertoires and the VDJdb database. The public reads were quality trimmed at Q25 with fastp and then assembled into clones with MiXCR by TCRdb, keeping productive beta chains. CDR3 protein duplicates are merged, each entry listing the most common genes and DNA. TCRdb, not the authors, supplied the V and J calls. The sample profile shows around 190,000 distinct CDR3 sequences; 61% of them were found once. Around 28% of the sample is held by the ten biggest clonotypes.

The germline V gene (reference sequence) specifies DFQATT as CDR1 and SNEGSKA as CDR2. Its CDR3 holds 13 amino acids, cysteine through phenylalanine. Here the CDR3 DNA is all that survives: 39 bases in frame from base 1. V loses 5 bases at its end and J loses 2 bases; junction bases beyond the gene matches: 5. Here the chain combines TRBV20-1 and TRBJ2-7, with 8 bases matching TRBD1. The clonotype originates from a human donor in good health. The material sequenced was sorted CD4+, CD8+, or CD8+CD57+ T cells (not recorded which) from PBMCs. DNA sequence: TGCAGTGCTGCGGACAGGGTAGCCTACGAGCAGTACTTC. Its product reads: CSAADRVAYEQYF.